Described below is a single T cell receptor (beta chain) sequence and its context. There were no patients who had received any treatment before thyroid surgery. The record originates from a study of metastatic and nonmetastatic thyroid tumors. Study context: Across peripheral blood and tumor or nodule tissue samples taken from malignant and benign thyroid patients, the repertoires were compared with one another.

V dropped 5 bases and J dropped 4 bases, with 23 bases sitting between them. CDR3 length: 17 residues. Germline V gene data show CDR1 as SGHVS and CDR2 as FQNEAQ. TCRdb reanalyzed the PCR reads via MiXCR. The table shows around 35,000 clones, with about a sixth occurring only once. This chain links TRBV7-8 with TRBJ1-2; unclear D gene. Sequencing was carried out using blood. This receptor was obtained from a female donor with papillary thyroid cancer or a benign thyroid nodule (not recorded which). Some clones in this sample may be carry-over from other donors' samples. CDR3 bases: TGTGCCAGCAGCCCCACCGAGGCTGGGAGGTTCAGCTATGGCTACACCTTC. Its protein product is CASSPTEAGRFSYGYTF.